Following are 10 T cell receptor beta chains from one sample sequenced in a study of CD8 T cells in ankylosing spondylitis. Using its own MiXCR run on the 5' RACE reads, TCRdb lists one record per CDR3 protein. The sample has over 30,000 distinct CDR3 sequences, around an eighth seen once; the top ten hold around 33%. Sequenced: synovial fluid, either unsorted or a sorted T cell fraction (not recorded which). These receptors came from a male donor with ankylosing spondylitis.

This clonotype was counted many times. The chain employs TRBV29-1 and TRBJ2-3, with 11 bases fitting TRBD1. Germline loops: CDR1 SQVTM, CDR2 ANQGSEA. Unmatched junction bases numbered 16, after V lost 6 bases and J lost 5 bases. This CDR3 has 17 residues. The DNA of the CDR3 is TGCAGCGTCGAATTATTCCGGGACAGGGGGAGAGTAGATACGCAGTATTTT. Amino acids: CSVELFRDRGRVDTQYF.

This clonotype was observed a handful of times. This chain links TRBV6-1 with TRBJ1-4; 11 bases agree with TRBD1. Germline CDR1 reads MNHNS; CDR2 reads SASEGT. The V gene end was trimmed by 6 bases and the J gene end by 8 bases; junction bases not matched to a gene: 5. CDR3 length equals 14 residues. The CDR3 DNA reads TGTGCCAGCAGAGACAGGGACAGGGGGGAAAAACTGTTTTTT. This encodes CASRDRDRGEKLFF.

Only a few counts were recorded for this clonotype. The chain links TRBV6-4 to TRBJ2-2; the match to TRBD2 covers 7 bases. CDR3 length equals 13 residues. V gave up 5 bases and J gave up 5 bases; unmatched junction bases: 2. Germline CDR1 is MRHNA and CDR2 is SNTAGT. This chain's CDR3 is CASSTGGTGELFF. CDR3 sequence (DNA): TGTGCCAGCAGTACCGGGGGGACCGGGGAGCTGTTTTTT.

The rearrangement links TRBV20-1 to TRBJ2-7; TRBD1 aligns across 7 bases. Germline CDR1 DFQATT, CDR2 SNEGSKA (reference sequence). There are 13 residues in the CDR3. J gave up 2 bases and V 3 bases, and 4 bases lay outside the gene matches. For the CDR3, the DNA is TGCAGTGCTAGGGCAGGGGGTGCCTACGAGCAGTACTTC. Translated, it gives CSARAGGAYEQYF.

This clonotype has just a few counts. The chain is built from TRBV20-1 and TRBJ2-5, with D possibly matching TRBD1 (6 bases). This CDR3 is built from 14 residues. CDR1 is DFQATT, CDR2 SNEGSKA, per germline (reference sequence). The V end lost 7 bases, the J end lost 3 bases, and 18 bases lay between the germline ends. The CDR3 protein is CSVIIGGREETQYF. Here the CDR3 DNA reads TGCAGTGTAATCATTGGGGGCCGGGAAGAGACCCAGTACTTC.

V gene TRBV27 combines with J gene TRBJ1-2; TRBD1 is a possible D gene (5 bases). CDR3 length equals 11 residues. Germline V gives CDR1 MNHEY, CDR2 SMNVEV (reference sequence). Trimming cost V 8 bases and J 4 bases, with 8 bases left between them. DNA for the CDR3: TGTGCCAGCGGGACCGGCTATGGCTACACCTTC. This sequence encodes CASGTGYGYTF.

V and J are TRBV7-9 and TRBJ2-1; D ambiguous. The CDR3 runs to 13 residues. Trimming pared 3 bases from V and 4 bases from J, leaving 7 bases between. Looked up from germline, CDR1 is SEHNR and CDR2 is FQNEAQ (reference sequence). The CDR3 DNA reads TGTGCCAGCAGCTTTCTAGGGTACAATGAGCAGTTCTTC. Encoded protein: CASSFLGYNEQFF.

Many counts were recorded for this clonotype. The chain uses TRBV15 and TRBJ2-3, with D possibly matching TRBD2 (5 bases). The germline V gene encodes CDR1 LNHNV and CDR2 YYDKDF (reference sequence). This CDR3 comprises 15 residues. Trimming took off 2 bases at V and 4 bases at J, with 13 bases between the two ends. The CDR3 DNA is TGTGCCACCAGCAGACAGGAAGGAGGTGCAGATACGCAGTATTTT. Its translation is CATSRQEGGADTQYF.

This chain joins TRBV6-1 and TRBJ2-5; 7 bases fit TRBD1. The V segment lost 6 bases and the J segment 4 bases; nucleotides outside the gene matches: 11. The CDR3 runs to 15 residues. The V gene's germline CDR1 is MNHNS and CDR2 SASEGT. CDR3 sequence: CASRPETGLGETQYF. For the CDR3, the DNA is TGTGCCAGCAGACCAGAGACAGGGCTGGGAGAGACCCAGTACTTC.

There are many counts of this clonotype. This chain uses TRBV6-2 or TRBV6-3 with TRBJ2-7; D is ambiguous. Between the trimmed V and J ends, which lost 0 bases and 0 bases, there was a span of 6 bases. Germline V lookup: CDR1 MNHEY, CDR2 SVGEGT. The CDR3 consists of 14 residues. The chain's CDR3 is CASSYSPDSYEQYF. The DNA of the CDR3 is TGTGCCAGCAGTTACTCGCCAGACTCCTACGAGCAGTACTTC.